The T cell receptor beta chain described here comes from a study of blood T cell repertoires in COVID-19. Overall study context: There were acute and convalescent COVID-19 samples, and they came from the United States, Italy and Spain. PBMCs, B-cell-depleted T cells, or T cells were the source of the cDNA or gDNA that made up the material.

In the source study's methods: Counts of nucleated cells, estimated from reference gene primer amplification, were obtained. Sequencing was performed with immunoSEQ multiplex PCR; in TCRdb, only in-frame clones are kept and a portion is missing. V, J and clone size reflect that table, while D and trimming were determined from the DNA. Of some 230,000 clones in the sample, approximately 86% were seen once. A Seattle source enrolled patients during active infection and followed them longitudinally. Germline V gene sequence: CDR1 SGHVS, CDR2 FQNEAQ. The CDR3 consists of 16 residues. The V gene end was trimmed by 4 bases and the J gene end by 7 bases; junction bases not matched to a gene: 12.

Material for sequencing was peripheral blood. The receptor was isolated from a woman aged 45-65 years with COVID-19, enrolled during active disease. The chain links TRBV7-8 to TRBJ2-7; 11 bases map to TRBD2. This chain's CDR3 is CASSSTLTSGGLEQYF. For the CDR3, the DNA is TGTGCCAGCAGCTCCACCCTAACTAGCGGGGGTCTTGAGCAGTACTTC.